This T cell receptor (beta chain) was captured in a study of blood T cell repertoires in COVID-19. Overall study context: Nucleic acid was either cDNA or gDNA, and it came from T cells, B-cell-depleted T cells, or PBMCs.

V lost 5 bases, J lost 4 bases, and 10 bases lay in between. Germline V gene data show CDR1 as SGHTA and CDR2 as FQGTGA. There are 13 residues in the CDR3. The assay was immunoSEQ multiplex PCR, and TCRdb's table has in-frame clones only and misses some. The sample carries 95,000 to 150,000 clones, about 90% recorded once. Sequenced sample: peripheral blood. The clonotype comes from an older woman with COVID-19, enrolled during active disease. This chain links TRBV7-3 with TRBJ2-3, with D unclear. CDR3 nucleotides: TGTGCCAGCAGCGGCCAGACTTCAGATACGCAGTATTTT. Translation gives CASSGQTSDTQYF.